This TCR beta chain emerged from a study of human T cells and chemical hapten exposure. Study conclusions and caveats: Sensitizing to DPC left TCRs with a frequency above 1 in 1000 unaltered.

Time point given: patch test 1, 2 weeks after DPC sensitization. Treatment described: therapeutic diphenylcyclopropenone sensitization with weekly scalp DPC. Total RNA was isolated from whole blood that had not been fractionated. V was clipped by 6 bases and J by 2 bases, with 20 bases between them. This CDR3 spans 17 amino acids. Germline CDR1 is MNHEY and CDR2 is SVGEGT. This clonotype occurred many times. The antigen remains unidentified. The library tagged each cDNA molecule with unique molecular identifiers. In the authors' methods: Between roughly 20,000 and 690,600 TCRs appeared in each sample, and the median stood at around 92,000. TCRdb used MiXCR to reprocess the RACE reads, holding one entry per CDR3 protein. These V and J calls are TCRdb output, not the study's own analysis. This table holds 300,000 to 350,000 distinct CDR3 sequences, 6% to 8.5% found once.

The specimen was whole blood, collected in connection with sensitization to the hapten diphenylcyclopropenone (DPC). The chain joins TRBV6-2 or TRBV6-3 to TRBJ1-5; tentatively, D is TRBD1 (5 bases). The receptor was derived from a woman under 30 with alopecia areata. Some clones in this sample may be carry-over from other donors' samples. The CDR3 here is CASSLFGLVGGNQPQHF. The CDR3 nucleotides read TGTGCCAGCAGCCTCTTCGGGCTGGTGGGGGGCAATCAGCCCCAGCATTTT.